The source of this T cell receptor (beta chain) is a study of blood T cell repertoires in COVID-19. Looking at the study overall: COVID-19 samples, acute and convalescent, were from the United States, Italy and Spain.

Trimming left V 10 bases short and J 5 bases short, with 21 bases between. Germline lookup yields CDR1 MNHEY and CDR2 SVGAGI. The CDR3 length is 15 residues. In the original processing: Amplification of reference gene primers was used by the study to estimate nucleated cell counts. Assay: immunoSEQ multiplex PCR; the TCRdb copy retains only in-frame clones and omits some. V, J and clone size are taken as reported in that table, and D and trimming were inferred from the DNA itself. This repertoire shows fewer than 80,000 clones, over 70% found once; its top ten account for around 20%. The TCR originated in a man between 60 and 75 years old with acute or convalescent COVID-19. Sequenced sample: peripheral blood. The chain is built from TRBV6-5 and TRBJ2-1, with D perhaps TRBD2 (6 bases). The CDR3, as DNA: TGTGCCACCCCGTCCGCTAGCGCGACTAACAATGAGCAGTTCTTC. Residues: CATPSASATNNEQFF.